The following is a T cell receptor (beta chain) sequence with its context. This sample stems from a study of control samples from healthy donors and cancer patients. Sequencing was performed with immunoSEQ multiplex PCR; in TCRdb, only in-frame clones are kept and a portion is missing. This sample has under 65,000 clones; around 87% occur once, and the top ten carry more than 9.5%. The CDR3 consists of 17 residues. The ends were cut back, 8 bases at V and 2 bases at J, with 25 bases in the middle. The germline V gene encodes CDR1 SEHNR and CDR2 FQNEAQ (reference sequence). This receptor was taken from a woman aged 60 to 75 with lung cancer. The sample was PBMCs. The chain is built from TRBV7-9 and TRBJ2-7; D possibly corresponds to TRBD1 (5 bases). In nucleotides, the CDR3 is TGTGCCAGCGCCTCTACAGGTGGCCGCGTCAGGGCCTACGAGCAGTACTTC. It is translated as CASASTGGRVRAYEQYF.